This T cell receptor (beta chain) was observed in a study of blood T cell repertoires in COVID-19. For the study at large: Acute and convalescent COVID-19 samples came from the United States, Italy and Spain.

The repertoire was sequenced with immunoSEQ multiplex PCR; TCRdb's copy has only in-frame clones and lacks some. The repertoire consists of approximately 200,000 clones, with around 82% occurring once and the leading ten covering about 7%. The ends were cut back, 6 bases at V and 1 base at J, with 9 bases in the middle. Germline values: CDR1 SQVTM, CDR2 ANQGSEA. The CDR3 covers 12 residues. The sequenced sample was PBMCs or T cells enriched from blood (not recorded which). The clonotype originates from a woman aged 40 to 50 with acute COVID-19. The chain employs TRBV29-1 and TRBJ1-1, with no clear D. The CDR3 DNA follows: TGCAGCGTCGGACGGGGGAACACTGAAGCTTTCTTT. It specifies CSVGRGNTEAFF.